Shown below are 5 T cell receptor beta chains from a single sample sequenced in a study of CD8+ T cells in alopecia areata. As for treatment: oral pan-JAK inhibitor, 5-10 mg twice daily. Following extraction, RNA underwent reverse transcription to cDNA, which served as the sequencing template. The protocol was immunoSEQ multiplex PCR, while the TCRdb copy is restricted to in-frame clones and leaves out a portion. Found here are 180,000 or so clones, approximately 55% of them singletons; the top ten hold roughly 10%. The sample was CD8+ T cells sorted from blood, taken at week 24, from a patient treated with tofacitinib. These receptors were obtained from a human donor with alopecia areata.

J is TRBJ1-2 and V is TRBV13; a possible D gene is TRBD1 (5 bases). The germline V gene encodes CDR1 PRHDT and CDR2 FYEKMQ (reference sequence). The CDR3 is 16 amino acids. The V and J ends lost 5 bases and 3 bases respectively, with 19 bases between them. DNA for the CDR3: TGTGCCAGCAGCGAGAGACAGCCTGGGGCCTACTATGGCTACACCTTC. Amino acid sequence: CASSERQPGAYYGYTF.

This sequence joins TRBV19 and TRBJ2-1, with TRBD2 identical over 8 bases. The CDR3 contains 16 residues. Trimming took 0 bases from V and 7 from J; bases not matched to a gene: 8. The germline V gene has CDR1 LNHDA and CDR2 SQIVND (reference sequence). The CDR3 DNA follows: TGTGCCAGTAGTATAGAGCGGGGGGCGTCCGGGAATGAGCAGTTCTTC. Residues: CASSIERGASGNEQFF.

The chain combines TRBV13 with TRBJ1-5; 7 bases are shared with TRBD1. Germline V lookup: CDR1 PRHDT, CDR2 FYEKMQ (reference sequence). With V trimmed by 3 bases and J by 13 bases, 6 bases remained unmatched. The CDR3 covers 12 residues. CDR3 residues: CASSLGTARQHF. CDR3 DNA: TGTGCCAGCAGCTTGGGGACAGCCCGGCAGCATTTT.

The rearrangement uses TRBV4-3 and TRBJ2-5, with a tentative D call TRBD1 (5 bases). The CDR3 is 15 amino acids. The germline V gene encodes CDR1 LGHNA and CDR2 YSLEER. V lost 4 bases and J lost 3, with 15 bases in between. CDR3: CASSPKGSREETQYF. As DNA, the CDR3 is TGCGCCAGCAGCCCTAAGGGCTCCAGGGAAGAGACCCAGTACTTC.

This chain joins TRBV4-3 and TRBJ2-7, with D unclear. Germline V gene sequence: CDR1 LGHNA, CDR2 YSLEER. Trimming removed 1 base from V and 3 bases from J, with 13 bases in between. The CDR3 covers 15 residues. The CDR3 sequence is CASSQGATSGYEQYF. CDR3 bases: TGCGCCAGCAGCCAAGGGGCAACGTCCGGCTACGAGCAGTACTTC.